A single sample is the source of the 27 T cell receptor beta chains below, sequenced in a study of blood T cell repertoires in COVID-19 (dated by TCRdb to 2020 to 2022). Preparation of the library involved the immunoSEQ multiplex PCR assay. TCRdb limited this immuneACCESS table to in-frame rearrangements with V and J called. A share of clones is missing; checked studies link under half to unresolved V genes, and the rest is unexplained. The sample yields about 68,000 clones; approximately 89% were counted once. The top ten clonotypes cover around 5% of the sample. The sample was peripheral blood. The origin of the receptors is a woman aged 60-70 years with active COVID-19.

The chain uses TRBV23-1 and TRBJ1-4; TRBD1 matches 8 bases. TRBV23-1 is an ORF, with its function uncertain. The V segment lost 6 bases and the J segment 6 bases; nucleotides outside the gene matches: 6. The CDR3 length is 14 residues. The DNA for the CDR3 is TGCGCCAGCAGAACAGGGGGGAGTGATGAAAAACTGTTTTTT. Residues: CASRTGGSDEKLFF.

V and J are TRBV6-1 and TRBJ2-3; 10 nucleotides match TRBD2. Per germline, CDR1 MNHNS and CDR2 SASEGT. J was trimmed by 8 bases and V by 2 bases; bases with no gene match: 1. The CDR3 sequence is 13 residues long. CDR3 sequence: CASSESGRGTQYF. For the CDR3, the DNA is TGTGCCAGCAGTGAAAGCGGGAGGGGTACGCAGTATTTT.

The chain combines TRBV15 with TRBJ2-1; the match to TRBD2 covers 16 bases. J gave up 2 bases and V 3 bases, and 7 bases lay outside the gene matches. The CDR3 length is 19 residues. The V gene's germline CDR1 is LNHNV and CDR2 YYDKDF (reference sequence). The CDR3, as DNA: TGTGCCACCAGCAGGCCGGGACTAGCGGGAGGGCGGACCTACAATGAGCAGTTCTTC. This sequence encodes CATSRPGLAGGRTYNEQFF. Supplemented by reference TRBV15 and TRBJ2-1, the full variable domain reads DAMVIQNPRYQVTQFGKPVTLSCSQTLNHNVMYWYQQKSSQAPKLLFHYYDKDFNNEADTPDNFQSRRPNTSFCFLDIRSPGLGDTAMYLCATSRPGLAGGRTYNEQFFGPGTRLTVL.

V and J are TRBV19 and TRBJ1-6; D not resolved. The germline V gene encodes CDR1 LNHDA and CDR2 SQIVND (reference sequence). V was cut by 5 bases and J by 8 bases, with 10 bases left in between. The CDR3 is 13 amino acids. The CDR3 DNA is TGTGCCAGTAGTGAGTATCCTGATTCACCCCTCCACTTT. It translates to CASSEYPDSPLHF. The variable domain in full, with the rest retrieved from reference TRBV19 and TRBJ1-6, is DGGITQSPKYLFRKEGQNVTLSCEQNLNHDAMYWYRQDPGQGLRLIYYSQIVNDFQKGDIAEGYSVSREKKESFPLTVTSAQKNPTAFYLCASSEYPDSPLHFGNGTRLTVT.

V and J are TRBV3-1 (or the pseudogene TRBV3-2) and TRBJ1-4; a weak D match, TRBD1 (5 bases). V was clipped by 0 bases and J by 10 bases, with 15 bases between them. Germline CDR1 and CDR2: LGHDT and YNNKEL (reference sequence). This CDR3 is 15 amino acids long. CDR3 coding DNA: TGTGCCAGCAGCCAAGATGCAGGGATGCAGGGAAAACTGTTTTTT. It is translated as CASSQDAGMQGKLFF.

The V call is TRBV6-1, the J call TRBJ1-1; D not resolved. V was pared by 3 bases and J by 0 bases, with 8 bases between. Germline V gene lookup returns CDR1 MNHNS and CDR2 SASEGT. This CDR3 spans 14 amino acids. The CDR3 nucleotides are TGTGCCAGCAGTGATGCCGGTATGAACACTGAAGCTTTCTTT. Translated, it gives CASSDAGMNTEAFF.

This chain links TRBV4-1 with TRBJ2-1, with 11 bases lining up with TRBD2. The CDR3 has 14 residues. Trimming took 2 bases from V and 9 from J; bases not matched to a gene: 3. Germline CDR1 and CDR2: MGHRA and YSYEKL. CDR3 sequence (DNA): TGCGCCAGCAGCCAAACTAGCGGGAGCTTTGAGCAGTTCTTC. Its protein is CASSQTSGSFEQFF.

V and J are TRBV5-1 and TRBJ2-1; weak D call: TRBD2 (6 bases). CDR3 size: 15 residues. From germline, CDR1 is SGHRS and CDR2 YFSETQ. V dropped 1 base and J dropped 8 bases, with 16 bases sitting between them. CDR3 sequence: CASSLPTPGDYEQFF. CDR3 sequence (DNA): TGCGCCAGCAGCTTGCCTACTCCGGGGGACTATGAGCAGTTCTTC.

The CDR3 is CASSLRGTYEQYF. CDR3 bases: TGTGCCAGCTCACTGCGGGGAACCTACGAGCAGTACTTC. The chain is built from TRBV18 and TRBJ2-7; weak D call: TRBD2 (6 bases). V was pared by 4 bases and J by 2 bases, with 9 bases between. The CDR3 totals 13 residues. Germline CDR1 reads KGHSH; CDR2 reads LQKENI.

The chain links TRBV10-3 to TRBJ2-3; 8 nucleotides match TRBD1. Germline CDR1 reads ENHRY; CDR2 reads SYGVKD. Losses at the gene ends were 5 bases for V and 2 bases for J; bases not matched to a gene: 9. CDR3 size: 16 residues. Here the CDR3 reads CAISNQGTGLTDTQYF. Here the CDR3 DNA reads TGTGCCATCAGTAACCAGGGGACAGGACTCACAGATACGCAGTATTTT.

The chain joins TRBV2 to TRBJ2-7; 8 nucleotides match TRBD2. The CDR3 covers 13 residues. With V trimmed by 7 bases and J by 6 bases, 8 bases remained unmatched. Germline CDR1 is SNHLY and CDR2 is FYNNEI. The CDR3: CASKISGSSEQYF. As DNA, the CDR3 is TGTGCCAGCAAGATCAGCGGGAGCTCCGAGCAGTACTTC.

CDR3 in amino acids: CASSYLGEQYF. The CDR3 nucleotides are TGTGCCAGCAGTTACCTCGGGGAGCAGTACTTC. V usage is TRBV12-3 or TRBV12-4 and J usage is TRBJ2-7; D is uncertain. Trimming left V 4 bases short and J 7 bases short, with 8 bases between. The length of the CDR3 is 11 residues.

This clone appeared a single time. The chain uses TRBV28 and TRBJ2-5, with a possible D match to TRBD2 (6 bases). Germline-derived CDR1 and CDR2 are MDHEN and SYDVKM. CDR3 length: 13 residues. Trimming removed 7 bases from V and 7 bases from J, with 16 bases in between. The CDR3 reads CASIRRAGATQYF. CDR3 DNA sequence: TGTGCCAGCATAAGGAGGGCCGGCGCGACCCAGTACTTC.

This clone was counted a single time. The chain is built from TRBV6-5 and TRBJ1-1; the D gene is possibly TRBD1 (5 bases). The CDR3 contains 14 residues. The V end was cut by 6 bases, the J end by 0 bases, with 11 bases between. The germline V gene has CDR1 MNHEY and CDR2 SVGAGI. The CDR3: CASSAGGVNTEAFF. The CDR3 region has the DNA TGTGCCAGCAGCGCAGGAGGGGTGAACACTGAAGCTTTCTTT.

The V call is TRBV19, the J call TRBJ1-2, with D possibly being TRBD1 (6 bases). Per the germline V gene, CDR1 is LNHDA and CDR2 is SQIVND (reference sequence). The CDR3 is made up of 15 amino acids. V dropped 3 bases and J dropped 2 bases, with 13 bases sitting between them. The CDR3 loop reads CASSIRTARNYGYTF. In DNA, the CDR3 is TGTGCCAGTAGTATCCGGACAGCTAGAAACTATGGCTACACCTTC.

The chain carries TRBV5-1 and TRBJ2-2; 7 bases match TRBD2. Looked up from germline, CDR1 is SGHRS and CDR2 is YFSETQ. With V trimmed by 1 base and J by 6 bases, 9 bases remained unmatched. The CDR3 runs to 16 residues. CDR3 sequence: CASSLFAGDKSGELFF. The CDR3 region has the DNA TGCGCCAGCAGCTTGTTCGCGGGAGATAAGTCCGGGGAGCTGTTTTTT. Based on the CDR3 plus reference TRBV5-1 and TRBJ2-2, the full variable domain is KAGVTQTPRYLIKTRGQQVTLSCSPISGHRSVSWYQQTPGQGLQFLFEYFSETQRNKGNFPGRFSGRQFSNSRSEMNVSTLELGDSALYLCASSLFAGDKSGELFFGEGSRLTVL.

The chain employs TRBV27 and TRBJ2-1; perhaps TRBD2 as D (6 bases). This CDR3 is built from 13 residues. V shed 5 bases and J shed 9 bases, with 14 bases lying between them. In germline, CDR1 is MNHEY, CDR2 SMNVEV (reference sequence). CDR3 DNA: TGTGCCAGCAGTACTCTCACTAGCACTGAGCAGTTCTTC. This sequence encodes CASSTLTSTEQFF.

The CDR3 sequence is CASSFSVFGGRTEAFF. For the CDR3, the DNA is TGTGCCAGCAGTTTTAGCGTGTTCGGGGGGCGGACTGAAGCTTTCTTT. V is TRBV28 and J is TRBJ1-1, with D possibly TRBD1 on 6 matching bases. This CDR3 is 16 amino acids long. With 3 bases removed from V and 5 bases from J, the gap between germline ends came to 19 bases. Germline CDR1 reads MDHEN; CDR2 reads SYDVKM.

The chain carries TRBV3-1 (or the pseudogene TRBV3-2) and TRBJ1-3; D might be TRBD1 (5 bases). The CDR3 is 16 residues long. The ends were cut back, 4 bases at V and 4 bases at J, with 17 bases in the middle. The germline V gene encodes CDR1 LGHDT and CDR2 YNNKEL (reference sequence). CDR3 amino acids: CASSPVVGAGGNTIYF. The CDR3 nucleotides read TGTGCCAGCAGCCCCGTTGTCGGGGCGGGGGGAAACACCATATATTTT.

The genes are TRBV2 and TRBJ2-3, with 7 nucleotides matching TRBD1. The CDR3 consists of 18 residues. Germline CDR1 reads SNHLY; CDR2 reads FYNNEI. The trim removed 7 bases at V and 0 bases at J, leaving 16 bases unmatched. The chain's CDR3 is CASTNDRVRLPSTDTQYF. The CDR3 DNA sequence: TGTGCCAGCACCAACGACAGGGTACGTCTGCCTAGCACAGATACGCAGTATTTT.

The V gene is TRBV27, the J gene TRBJ2-7; 7 bases map to TRBD1. Trimming cost V 3 bases and J 2 bases; bases outside gene matches: 4. In germline, CDR1 is MNHEY, CDR2 SMNVEV (reference sequence). The CDR3 loop spans 14 amino acids. Written as DNA, the CDR3 is TGTGCCAGCAGTTTGGGACAGTTCCCCTACGAGCAGTACTTC. Translation gives CASSLGQFPYEQYF.

The chain uses TRBV3-1 (or the pseudogene TRBV3-2) and TRBJ2-7; perhaps TRBD1 as D (7 bases). The germline CDR1 and CDR2 sequences are LGHDT and YNNKEL (reference sequence). Trimming removed 3 bases at V and 6 bases at J, with 12 bases between. The CDR3 extends over 13 amino acids. Written as DNA, the CDR3 is TGTGCCAGCAGCCAGTCAGGGGGGCGCGAGCAGTACTTC. As protein: CASSQSGGREQYF.

This chain links TRBV11-2 with TRBJ2-7, with a tentative D call TRBD2 (6 bases). Germline V gene lookup returns CDR1 SGHAT and CDR2 FQNNGV. The CDR3 is 13 residues long. V lost 5 bases, J lost 2 bases, and 10 bases lay in between. CDR3 nucleotides: TGTGCCAGCAGCCGATGGGGGGCCTACGAGCAGTACTTC. Its translation: CASSRWGAYEQYF.

The table lists this clone with a few counts. CDR3 DNA: TGTGCCATCAGTGAACGGGGGGCCTACGAGCAGTACTTC. This sequence encodes CAISERGAYEQYF. The V call is TRBV10-3, the J call TRBJ2-7; 7 bases line up with TRBD2. The CDR3 is 13 amino acids. J gave up 2 bases and V 3 bases, and 1 base lay outside the gene matches. The germline CDR1 and CDR2 sequences are ENHRY and SYGVKD.

This chain connects TRBV5-4 to TRBJ2-3, with TRBD1 matching over 9 bases. There are 16 residues in the CDR3. Germline trimming cut 3 bases from V and 5 bases from J; bases unmatched to any gene: 10. Germline V lookup: CDR1 SGHNT, CDR2 YYREEE (reference sequence). CDR3 nucleotides: TGTGCCAGCAGCTCACAAGGCGGGGACAGGGAAGATACGCAGTATTTT. Protein product: CASSSQGGDREDTQYF.

In DNA form, the CDR3 reads TGTGCCAGCAGTCAACTAGCGGCAGGAGGCACAGATACGCAGTATTTT. Protein: CASSQLAAGGTDTQYF. The chain joins TRBV27 to TRBJ2-3; TRBD2 aligns across 8 bases. In germline, CDR1 is MNHEY, CDR2 SMNVEV (reference sequence). This CDR3 has 16 amino acids. V gave up 5 bases and J gave up 1 base; unmatched junction bases: 8.

V is TRBV27 and J is TRBJ1-3; tentatively, D is TRBD1 (6 bases). V was shortened by 8 bases and J by 2 bases, with 25 bases between the two germline ends. This CDR3 has 18 amino acids. Germline V gives CDR1 MNHEY, CDR2 SMNVEV (reference sequence). In DNA form, the CDR3 reads TGTGCCAGCTTCGATGGACTTAACAGGGAGGGAGCTGGAAACACCATATATTTT. Translating it yields CASFDGLNREGAGNTIYF.